The 19 T cell receptor beta chains reported below all come from one sample, sequenced in a study of molecular identifiers for immune sequencing clone quantification. TCRdb used MiXCR to reprocess the PCR reads, holding one entry per CDR3 protein. This repertoire shows fewer than 350,000 distinct CDR3 sequences, roughly a quarter found once; its top ten account for 0.65% to 0.75%. Sequencing was performed on naive CD8+ T cells from blood, with Jurkat cell RNA spiked in. The sample's subset: FACS-sorted CD8+CD4-CCR7+CD45RA+ naive T cells. Receptor source: a human donor in good health. Some libraries in this study had Jurkat cell RNA spiked in.

This clonotype has a handful of counts. The chain couples TRBV20-1 to TRBJ2-7; a possible D gene is TRBD2 (6 bases). This CDR3 has 15 residues. Germline V lookup: CDR1 DFQATT, CDR2 SNEGSKA (reference sequence). Deletions cut 0 bases from V and 3 bases from J, with 15 bases between. The CDR3 loop is CSARDRSGLRYEQYF. In nucleotides, the CDR3 is TGCAGTGCTAGAGATAGAAGCGGGCTTCGCTACGAGCAGTACTTC.

This chain links TRBV4-1 with TRBJ2-3, with 9 positions matching TRBD2. The V gene end was trimmed by 1 base and the J gene end by 2 bases; junction bases not matched to a gene: 7. Germline-derived CDR1 and CDR2 are MGHRA and YSYEKL. The CDR3 covers 17 residues. The CDR3 DNA is TGCGCCAGCAGCCAAGCCCCCGGGACTAGCTACACAGATACGCAGTATTTT. This gives the protein CASSQAPGTSYTDTQYF.

This clonotype came up many times. The rearrangement joins TRBV5-1 to TRBJ2-5; D is uncertain. CDR1 and CDR2 from the germline V gene are SGHRS and YFSETQ. The CDR3 length is 14 residues. V was cut by 0 bases and J by 2 bases, with 8 bases left in between. The DNA of the CDR3 is TGCGCCAGCAGCTTGGATGGGGATCAAGAGACCCAGTACTTC. Protein product: CASSLDGDQETQYF. Supplemented by reference TRBV5-1 and TRBJ2-5, the full variable domain reads KAGVTQTPRYLIKTRGQQVTLSCSPISGHRSVSWYQQTPGQGLQFLFEYFSETQRNKGNFPGRFSGRQFSNSRSEMNVSTLELGDSALYLCASSLDGDQETQYFGPGTRLLVL.

This clonotype has a count of ten or more. The chain recombines TRBV29-1 with TRBJ2-1; tentatively, D is TRBD2 (5 bases). CDR3 size: 15 residues. Germline V lookup: CDR1 SQVTM, CDR2 ANQGSEA. Trimming cost V 4 bases and J 2 bases, with 15 bases left between them. CDR3 nucleotide sequence: TGCAGCGTTGCTCTGGGAGAAAACGCCTACAATGAGCAGTTCTTC. It translates to CSVALGENAYNEQFF.

This chain links TRBV12-3 or TRBV12-4 with TRBJ2-6, with no clear D. CDR3 length equals 17 residues. Trimming removed 0 bases from V and 0 bases from J, with 9 bases in between. The CDR3 here is CASSLAPWNSGANVLTF. CDR3 DNA: TGTGCCAGCAGTTTAGCGCCATGGAACTCTGGGGCCAACGTCCTGACTTTC.

This clonotype was picked up many times. This chain links TRBV4-3 with TRBJ2-7; the match to TRBD1 covers 9 bases. Germline V gene sequence: CDR1 LGHNA, CDR2 YSLEER. Trimming cost V 0 bases and J 5 bases; bases outside gene matches: 8. This CDR3 is built from 16 residues. The CDR3 DNA sequence: TGCGCCAGCAGCCAAGACCCCACCGGGACAGGGAACGAGCAGTACTTC. Translating it yields CASSQDPTGTGNEQYF.

As for this clonotype: The germline gene is not matched at one end of the junction; a read error may be the cause. CDR3 nucleotide sequence: TGTGCCAGCAGCTTTGTGCCCGGACAGCTCTCCTCCGCGCCGTCCTTC. Its translation: CASSFVPGQLSSAPSF. The J gene is TRBJ2-7, the V gene TRBV28, with a weak D call TRBD1 (6 bases). Germline CDR1 is MDHEN and CDR2 is SYDVKM. The CDR3 loop spans 16 amino acids.

This clonotype came up a few times. This sequence joins TRBV7-9 and TRBJ2-4, with D possibly being TRBD1 (6 bases). The CDR3 runs 15 residues. The V gene lost 5 bases and the J gene lost 6 bases, with 17 bases spanning the gap. Germline lookup yields CDR1 SEHNR and CDR2 FQNEAQ (reference sequence). The CDR3 DNA follows: TGTGCCAGCAGCACGAGGACAGCTTGGGGAAACATTCAGTACTTC. It codes for CASSTRTAWGNIQYF.

This chain joins TRBV6-2 or TRBV6-3 and TRBJ1-5; TRBD1 might be the D (5 bases). The CDR3 totals 16 residues. In germline, CDR1 is MNHEY, CDR2 SVGEGT. V was clipped by 7 bases and J by 5 bases, with 21 bases between them. Written as DNA, the CDR3 is TGTGCCAGCAATGTTCCCGGGGACTCAAGGGATCAGCCCCAGCATTTT. It yields the protein CASNVPGDSRDQPQHF.

This clonotype was seen at least ten times. The chain links TRBV6-5 to TRBJ2-3; 9 bases match TRBD1. CDR1 and CDR2 (germline): MNHEY, SVGAGI. The CDR3 totals 15 residues. The ends lost 6 bases at V and 2 bases at J; junction bases unmatched: 6. The CDR3 sequence is CASRQTGGNTDTQYF. The CDR3 region has the DNA TGTGCCAGCAGACAAACAGGGGGCAACACAGATACGCAGTATTTT.

The rearrangement uses TRBV20-1 and TRBJ1-2; unclear D gene. This CDR3 is built from 13 residues. Per the germline V gene, CDR1 is DFQATT and CDR2 is SNEGSKA (reference sequence). The V end lost 2 bases, the J end lost 4 bases, and 11 bases lay between the germline ends. CDR3 sequence reads: CSARIQRFYGYTF. As DNA, the CDR3 is TGCAGTGCTAGAATCCAGAGATTCTATGGCTACACCTTC.

This clonotype was seen ten or more times. The V gene is TRBV29-1, the J gene TRBJ2-7, with D possibly being TRBD2 (6 bases). The CDR3 loop spans 14 amino acids. The germline V gene has CDR1 SQVTM and CDR2 ANQGSEA. Between the trimmed V and J ends, which lost 4 bases and 3 bases, there was a span of 16 bases. The CDR3 DNA reads TGCAGCGTTGCTGGCGGGGATTTCGGCTACGAGCAGTACTTC. Amino acid sequence: CSVAGGDFGYEQYF.

The DNA for the CDR3 is TGTGCCACCAGTGAGCAGGGAGATACGCAGTATTTT. Protein sequence: CATSEQGDTQYF. The chain combines TRBV24-1 with TRBJ2-3, with a tentative D call TRBD1 (5 bases). Trimming removed 4 bases from V and 5 bases from J, with 6 bases in between. Per the germline V gene, CDR1 is KGHDR and CDR2 is SFDVKD. CDR3 length: 12 residues.

The chain recombines TRBV30 with TRBJ2-7; D may be TRBD1 or TRBD2 (8 bases each). The germline CDR1 and CDR2 sequences are GTSNPN and SVGIG (reference sequence). CDR3 length: 14 amino acids. V dropped 5 bases and J dropped 2 bases, with 16 bases sitting between them. CDR3 nucleotides: TGTGCCTGGTCCAGGGGGCGGGGGGCCTACGAGCAGTACTTC. Translation: CAWSRGRGAYEQYF.

Notes on this clonotype: A read error is likely, as this CDR3 ends without the conserved phenylalanine or tryptophan. The chain joins TRBV7-9 to TRBJ2-3; the D gene could be TRBD1 or TRBD2 (6 bases each). CDR3 length: 14 residues. In germline, CDR1 is SEHNR, CDR2 FQNEAQ (reference sequence). The CDR3 DNA follows: TGTGCGAGCATCCAACCGGGGGCTCCAGATACGCAGTATATT. This sequence encodes CASIQPGAPDTQYI.

This clonotype came up a few times. The V call is TRBV6-6, the J call TRBJ1-6; a possible D gene is TRBD1 (6 bases). Germline-derived CDR1 and CDR2 are MNHNY and SVGAGI (reference sequence). Trimming stripped 6 bases from V and 6 bases from J, with 12 bases between. The CDR3 is 14 residues long. CDR3 amino acids: CASRWTATNSPLHF. The DNA for the CDR3 is TGTGCCAGCAGGTGGACAGCTACTAATTCACCCCTCCACTTT.

This clonotype was found a few times. The chain has TRBV21-1 and TRBJ2-1; the table's D call, TRBD2, was not checked against the DNA. TRBV21-1 is termed a pseudogene. CDR3 length: 18 residues. In nucleotides, the CDR3 is TGTGCCAGCAGCAAACGACTTCAGGAGGGCTTCTCCTACAATGAGCAGTTCTTC. It encodes CASSKRLQEGFSYNEQFF.

This clonotype occurred a few times. This chain links TRBV6-2 or TRBV6-3 with TRBJ2-7, with D possibly TRBD2 on 5 matching bases. The length of the CDR3 is 16 residues. Per the germline V gene, CDR1 is MNHEY and CDR2 is SVGEGT. Trimming removed 0 bases at V and 3 bases at J, with 15 bases between. CDR3 region: CASSYSRVTPNYEQYF. In DNA form, the CDR3 reads TGTGCCAGCAGTTACTCGAGGGTGACTCCTAACTACGAGCAGTACTTC.

Of note for this clonotype: A much larger clone is a single base away; this may be a read error. The chain links TRBV4-3 to TRBJ2-3, with D tentatively TRBD2 (5 bases). CDR3 length: 15 residues. Germline V gene sequence: CDR1 LGHNA, CDR2 YSLEER. Trimming took off 2 bases at V and 4 bases at J, with 13 bases between the two ends. CDR3 DNA: TGCGCCAGCAGCCAAAATCGGGGAATCTCAGATACGCAGTATTTT. Translated: CASSQNRGISDTQYF.